These 29 T cell receptor beta chains came from one sample sequenced in a study of OX40 agonist ivuxolimab in advanced cancers. Profiled with immunoSEQ multiplex PCR; TCRdb holds only in-frame clones, not every one. Found here are about 87,000 clones, 87% of them singletons; the top ten hold around 1.6%. Specimen: CD4+ or CD8+ T cells sorted from blood, collected in a trial of the OX40 agonist ivuxolimab. Receptors were obtained from an adult with an advanced solid tumor such as melanoma, head and neck, liver or kidney cancer.

This chain joins TRBV5-1 and TRBJ2-2; no firm D call. The CDR3 consists of 12 residues. Germline V gene data show CDR1 as SGHRS and CDR2 as YFSETQ. Trimming removed 0 bases from V and 10 bases from J, with 7 bases in between. CDR3 DNA sequence: TGCGCCAGCAGCTTGGCGCTAGTGGAGCTGTTTTTT. Residues: CASSLALVELFF.

For the CDR3, the DNA is TGCAGCGTTGACGCAGGGCCTGATGAAAAACTGTTTTTT. Translating gives CSVDAGPDEKLFF. This chain connects TRBV29-1 to TRBJ1-4; TRBD1 might be the D (5 bases). V lost 3 bases and J 6 bases, leaving 11 bases between the germline ends. The CDR3 covers 13 residues. Germline V CDR1 and CDR2: SQVTM, ANQGSEA.

The J gene is TRBJ1-1, the V gene TRBV7-6; D not resolved. The germline V and J ends were trimmed by 5 bases and 4 bases, with 14 bases remaining between them. This CDR3 contains 14 residues. The germline CDR1 and CDR2 sequences are SGHVS and FNYEAQ. The CDR3 DNA reads as TGTGCCAGCAGCCCTACTGGGATGAGCACTGAAGCTTTCTTT. Its protein is CASSPTGMSTEAFF.

V and J are TRBV18 and TRBJ1-1; D may be TRBD1 (5 bases). V lost 4 bases, J lost 11 bases, and 17 bases lay in between. Looked up from germline, CDR1 is KGHSH and CDR2 is LQKENI. This CDR3 has 13 amino acids. The CDR3 is CASSRDAGEGAFF. CDR3 bases: TGTGCCAGCTCACGGGACGCGGGGGAGGGGGCTTTCTTT. The full variable domain, with the rest looked up from reference TRBV18 and TRBJ1-1, is NAGVMQNPRHLVRRRGQEARLRCSPMKGHSHVYWYRQLPEEGLKFMVYLQKENIIDESGMPKERFSAEFPKEGPSILRIQQVVRGDSAAYFCASSRDAGEGAFFGQGTRLTVV.

This clone was found a few times. The chain recombines TRBV7-2 with TRBJ2-7; no firm D call. The germline V gene has CDR1 SGHTA and CDR2 FQGNSA. This CDR3 is 11 amino acids long. With 1 base removed from V and 5 bases from J, the gap between germline ends came to 3 bases. The CDR3 bases are TGTGCCAGCAGCTTAGTCCACGAGCAGTACTTC. Residues: CASSLVHEQYF.

This clone was seen at least ten times. The chain joins TRBV10-3 to TRBJ2-3, with D possibly being TRBD2 (6 bases). V dropped 4 bases and J dropped 6 bases, with 14 bases sitting between them. Germline assignment: CDR1 ENHRY and CDR2 SYGVKD. This CDR3 comprises 14 residues. The CDR3 sequence: CAISGGDLGDTQYF. In DNA form, the CDR3 reads TGTGCCATCAGTGGCGGGGACCTTGGGGATACGCAGTATTTT.

The table lists this clone with a count of one. The chain has TRBV7-6 and TRBJ1-2; no clear D gene. Trimming shortened V by 3 bases and J by 2 bases, and 10 bases separated the two germline ends. The CDR3 has 14 amino acids. The germline V gene has CDR1 SGHVS and CDR2 FNYEAQ. CDR3 loop: CASSFLGENYGYTF. DNA of the CDR3: TGTGCCAGCAGCTTTCTCGGGGAGAACTATGGCTACACCTTC.

This clone appeared a single time. The chain employs TRBV6-1 and TRBJ1-6, with 7 bases lining up with TRBD1. V lost 4 bases and J lost 7; bases outside the gene matches: 7. Germline lookup yields CDR1 MNHNS and CDR2 SASEGT. CDR3 length equals 15 residues. The CDR3 coding sequence is TGTGCCAGCAGTGGACAGGGCCTTCTCAATTCACCCCTCCACTTT. Residues: CASSGQGLLNSPLHF.

The V and J genes are TRBV30 and TRBJ1-3, with 8 bases matching TRBD1. Per the germline V gene, CDR1 is GTSNPN and CDR2 is SVGIG (reference sequence). With 7 bases clipped from V and 4 bases from J, the junction kept 3 bases outside the gene matches. This CDR3 is 12 amino acids long. The CDR3 protein is CAFNRGGNTIYF. The CDR3 nucleotides are TGTGCCTTCAACAGGGGGGGAAACACCATATATTTT. Looking up the rest from reference TRBV30 and TRBJ1-3 gives the full variable domain: SQTIHQWPATLVQPVGSPLSLECTVEGTSNPNLYWYRQAAGRGLQLLFYSVGIGQISSEVPQNLSASRPQDRQFILSSKKLLLSDSGFYLCAFNRGGNTIYFGEGSWLTVV.

The sample holds one count of this clone. The chain combines TRBV29-1 with TRBJ2-5, with D perhaps matching TRBD1 or TRBD2 (5 bases each). There are 15 residues in the CDR3. Germline lookup yields CDR1 SQVTM and CDR2 ANQGSEA. Trimming removed 0 bases from V and 1 base from J, with 12 bases in between. The CDR3 coding sequence is TGCAGCGTTGAAGATCGGGGCAGCGGCCAAGAGACCCAGTACTTC. Amino acid sequence: CSVEDRGSGQETQYF.

The chain combines TRBV19 with TRBJ2-1; 11 bases map to TRBD2. Unmatched junction bases numbered 3, after V lost 7 bases and J lost 4 bases. Germline V gene lookup returns CDR1 LNHDA and CDR2 SQIVND (reference sequence). The CDR3 spans 14 residues. The CDR3 DNA reads TGTGCCAGTACTAGCGGGAGGTTTTACAATGAGCAGTTCTTC. As protein: CASTSGRFYNEQFF.

This sequence joins TRBV4-3 and TRBJ2-2; D call uncertain. Germline values: CDR1 LGHNA, CDR2 YSLEER. The CDR3 is 16 residues long. V was shortened by 1 base and J by 2 bases, with 11 bases between the two germline ends. CDR3 protein: CASSQAARINTGELFF. CDR3 sequence (DNA): TGCGCCAGCAGCCAAGCGGCCAGGATCAACACCGGGGAGCTGTTTTTT.

V gene TRBV13 combines with J gene TRBJ2-5; 11 bases align to TRBD1. This CDR3 region has 17 residues. The V gene's germline CDR1 is PRHDT and CDR2 FYEKMQ (reference sequence). The V gene end was trimmed by 3 bases and the J gene end by 2 bases; junction bases not matched to a gene: 8. The DNA of the CDR3 is TGTGCCAGCAGCTTTGGGGCCGGGACAGGGGGACAAGAGACCCAGTACTTC. Amino acids: CASSFGAGTGGQETQYF. Full variable domain (rest looked up from reference TRBV13 and TRBJ2-5): AAGVIQSPRHLIKEKRETATLKCYPIPRHDTVYWYQQGPGQDPQFLISFYEKMQSDKGSIPDRFSAQQFSDYHSELNMSSLELGDSALYFCASSFGAGTGGQETQYFGPGTRLLVL.

The V gene is TRBV27, the J gene TRBJ1-5; no firm D call. V lost 1 base, J lost 6 bases, and 16 bases lay in between. The germline CDR1 and CDR2 sequences are MNHEY and SMNVEV (reference sequence). This CDR3 spans 16 amino acids. In DNA form, the CDR3 reads TGTGCCAGCAGTTTATTGGGAAGTGGGCATGGTCAGCCCCAGCATTTT. Amino acids: CASSLLGSGHGQPQHF.

The V call is TRBV5-4, the J call TRBJ1-5; 8 bases align to TRBD1. The J segment lost 0 bases and the V segment lost 3 bases, leaving 8 bases of the junction unmatched. Germline V gene lookup returns CDR1 SGHNT and CDR2 YYREEE (reference sequence). CDR3 size: 17 residues. CDR3 DNA sequence: TGTGCCAGCAGCTCCAGTAGCGACAGGGGTAGCAATCAGCCCCAGCATTTT. This encodes CASSSSSDRGSNQPQHF.

The chain carries TRBV10-2 and TRBJ2-4; possibly TRBD1 for D (6 bases). This CDR3 has 16 amino acids. V was pared by 2 bases and J by 0 bases, with 11 bases between. The V gene's germline CDR1 is WSHSY and CDR2 SAAADI. CDR3 residues: CASSELRGIAKNIQYF. The CDR3 DNA reads TGCGCCAGCAGTGAGCTGAGGGGGATAGCCAAAAACATTCAGTACTTC.

The chain links TRBV30 to TRBJ1-3; no reliable D call. V was cut by 2 bases and J by 2 bases, with 7 bases left in between. The germline gives CDR1 GTSNPN, CDR2 SVGIG (reference sequence). The CDR3 runs to 13 residues. The CDR3 nucleotides read TGTGCCTGGAGTAACACAGCTGGAAACACCATATATTTT. It is translated as CAWSNTAGNTIYF.

The chain joins TRBV6-6 to TRBJ2-2, with D possibly being TRBD1 or TRBD2 (5 bases each). The CDR3 covers 15 residues. Germline V gives CDR1 MNHNY, CDR2 SVGAGI (reference sequence). Trimming took 8 bases from V and 0 from J, leaving 13 bases between them. CDR3 in amino acids: CASLGPSTNTGELFF. The CDR3, as DNA: TGTGCCAGCTTGGGACCCAGCACGAACACCGGGGAGCTGTTTTTT.

This chain links TRBV6-4 with TRBJ2-1, with D maybe TRBD1 (5 bases). This CDR3 is built from 14 residues. CDR1 and CDR2 from the germline V gene are MRHNA and SNTAGT. V was shortened by 6 bases and J by 6 bases, with 15 bases between the two germline ends. The DNA of the CDR3 is TGTGCCAGCAGCCCCGAGCTCCAGGGCAATGAGCAGTTCTTC. This sequence encodes CASSPELQGNEQFF.

The chain carries TRBV30 and TRBJ2-3; the match to TRBD2 covers 9 bases. Per the germline V gene, CDR1 is GTSNPN and CDR2 is SVGIG (reference sequence). This CDR3 contains 17 residues. V lost 4 bases, J lost 1 base, and 12 bases stayed unmatched. The CDR3 DNA is TGTGCCTGGATGCCGGGGGCTAGGACTAGCGGCACAGATACGCAGTATTTT. This gives the protein CAWMPGARTSGTDTQYF. The whole variable domain, remainder taken from reference TRBV30 and TRBJ2-3, is SQTIHQWPATLVQPVGSPLSLECTVEGTSNPNLYWYRQAAGRGLQLLFYSVGIGQISSEVPQNLSASRPQDRQFILSSKKLLLSDSGFYLCAWMPGARTSGTDTQYFGPGTRLTVL.

The chain uses TRBV20-1 and TRBJ1-3; D unclear. CDR1 DFQATT and CDR2 SNEGSKA come from the germline V gene (reference sequence). The CDR3 sequence is 10 residues long. V lost 6 bases and J lost 8, with 8 bases in between. CDR3 bases: TGCAGTGCAATCGGTGACACCATATATTTT. It yields the protein CSAIGDTIYF.

The V call is TRBV5-1, the J call TRBJ1-6; 9 positions agree with TRBD1. Germline CDR1 reads SGHRS; CDR2 reads YFSETQ. CDR3 size: 15 residues. V lost 8 bases, J lost 3 bases, and 6 bases stayed unmatched. The CDR3 DNA follows: TGCGCCAGTAAAACAGGGGGCGACTATAATTCACCCCTCCACTTT. Translated: CASKTGGDYNSPLHF.

The rearrangement links TRBV7-9 to TRBJ2-7; tentative D call: TRBD2 (5 bases). The CDR3 contains 11 residues. In germline, CDR1 is SEHNR, CDR2 FQNEAQ (reference sequence). V gave up 4 bases and J gave up 7 bases, with 8 bases separating them. CDR3: CASSSPGEQYF. CDR3 nucleotides: TGTGCCAGCAGCTCTCCGGGAGAGCAGTACTTC.

The gene calls are TRBV27 and TRBJ2-1; a possible D gene is TRBD2 (5 bases). V shed 3 bases and J shed 6 bases, with 15 bases lying between them. Germline values: CDR1 MNHEY, CDR2 SMNVEV (reference sequence). The CDR3 extends over 15 amino acids. The CDR3 region has the DNA TGTGCCAGCAGTTTGTTTGCGGGTCTCGTCAATGAGCAGTTCTTC. Translated, it gives CASSLFAGLVNEQFF.

This chain uses TRBV21-1 with TRBJ2-3; the table's D call TRBD2 went unverified against the DNA. TRBV21-1 is assigned pseudogene status. CDR3 length: 17 residues. The CDR3 here is CASCLKGRGPPADTQYF. The CDR3 DNA sequence: TGTGCCAGCTGTCTAAAAGGGAGGGGACCCCCGGCAGATACGCAGTATTTT.

The J gene is TRBJ1-1, the V gene TRBV18; a possible D gene is TRBD1 (6 bases). The CDR3 length is 15 residues. Germline V gives CDR1 KGHSH, CDR2 LQKENI. Trimming took off 5 bases at V and 1 base at J, with 14 bases between the two ends. The CDR3 loop reads CASSWGIRGNTEAFF. The CDR3, as DNA: TGTGCCAGCTCATGGGGCATCAGGGGGAACACTGAAGCTTTCTTT.

This clone showed up just a few times. The CDR3 here is CASSAGQPYEQYF. CDR3 nucleotide sequence: TGTGCCAGTAGTGCTGGACAGCCCTACGAGCAGTACTTC. The chain links TRBV19 to TRBJ2-7; perhaps TRBD1 as D (6 bases). The CDR3 sequence is 13 residues long. The V gene lost 5 bases and the J gene lost 2 bases, with 10 bases spanning the gap. The V gene's germline CDR1 is LNHDA and CDR2 SQIVND (reference sequence).

The chain links TRBV9 to TRBJ2-1, with TRBD1 identical over 7 bases. Germline CDR1 and CDR2: SGDLS and YYNGEE. The ends lost 4 bases at V and 3 bases at J; junction bases unmatched: 7. The CDR3 loop spans 15 amino acids. The CDR3 DNA follows: TGTGCCAGCAGCTCCCGCCGGACAGGCTACAATGAGCAGTTCTTC. Its translation: CASSSRRTGYNEQFF.

J is TRBJ2-3 and V is TRBV6-1; tentative D call: TRBD1 (5 bases). Germline V gene sequence: CDR1 MNHNS, CDR2 SASEGT. Trimming took off 3 bases at V and 6 bases at J, with 7 bases between the two ends. The CDR3 is made up of 12 amino acids. The CDR3 bases are TGTGCCAGCAGTGATGCAGGGGATACGCAGTATTTT. Protein sequence: CASSDAGDTQYF.